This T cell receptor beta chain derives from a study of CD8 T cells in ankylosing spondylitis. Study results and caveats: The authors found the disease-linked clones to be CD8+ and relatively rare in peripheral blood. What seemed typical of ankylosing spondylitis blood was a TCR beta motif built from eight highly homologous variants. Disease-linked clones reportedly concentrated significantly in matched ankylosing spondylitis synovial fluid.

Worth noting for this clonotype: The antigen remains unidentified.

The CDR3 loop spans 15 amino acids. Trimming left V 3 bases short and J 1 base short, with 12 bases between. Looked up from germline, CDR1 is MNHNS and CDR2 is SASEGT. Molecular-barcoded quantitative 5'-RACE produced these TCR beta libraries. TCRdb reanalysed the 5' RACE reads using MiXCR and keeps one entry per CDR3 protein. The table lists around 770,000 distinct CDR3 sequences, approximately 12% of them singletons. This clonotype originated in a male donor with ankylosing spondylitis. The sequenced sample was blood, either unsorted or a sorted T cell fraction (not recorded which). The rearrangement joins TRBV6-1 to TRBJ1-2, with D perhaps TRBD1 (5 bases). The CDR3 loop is CASSEGPTLNYGYTF. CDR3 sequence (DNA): TGTGCCAGCAGTGAGGGGCCGACGCTTAACTATGGCTACACCTTC.